This TCR beta chain was recovered during a study of T cell changes during pregnancy in multiple sclerosis. Trimming at V came to 3 bases and at J to 5 bases, leaving 7 bases not matched to a gene. Germline V lookup: CDR1 LNHNV, CDR2 YYDKDF (reference sequence). This CDR3 is 15 amino acids long. TCRdb's copy holds only in-frame clones and misses some; the assay was immunoSEQ multiplex PCR. This sample yields about 76,000 clones, of which 90% to 95% are seen a single time; over 2% belongs to the top ten. The sequence derives from a female donor with multiple sclerosis, enrolled in a pregnancy study. The source material was peripheral blood, sampled in the second trimester of pregnancy. The gene calls are TRBV15 and TRBJ2-5, with 9 bases fitting TRBD2. The CDR3 sequence: CATSSAGGGSETQYF. The DNA of the CDR3 is TGTGCCACCAGCAGTGCGGGGGGGGGCTCGGAGACCCAGTACTTC. The full variable domain, with the rest looked up from reference TRBV15 and TRBJ2-5, is DAMVIQNPRYQVTQFGKPVTLSCSQTLNHNVMYWYQQKSSQAPKLLFHYYDKDFNNEADTPDNFQSRRPNTSFCFLDIRSPGLGDTAMYLCATSSAGGGSETQYFGPGTRLLVL.